This is a list of T cell receptor beta chains from one sample in a study of blood T cell repertoires in COVID-19. Libraries were prepared by immunoSEQ multiplex PCR; TCRdb keeps only in-frame clonotypes and omits some of them. In the table there are about 220,000 clones, approximately 81% of which are singletons. The sequenced material came from peripheral blood. These TCRs come from a man aged 45-65 years who had recovered from COVID-19. CDR3s include the opening cysteine and the closing phenylalanine or tryptophan. A D gene is named only where the DNA matches it firmly. The size entry is marked missing in some rows and otherwise reads once, few, many or a size class.

TRBV5-6	TRBJ2-7	17	-	-	CASSFSSWGQGLYEQYF	TGTGCCAGCAGCTTCTCTTCTTGGGGGCAGGGCCTCTACGAGCAGTACTTC
TRBV6-4	TRBJ1-5	15	-	-	CASRHSLGTNQPQHF	TGTGCCAGCAGGCACTCCCTGGGCACCAATCAGCCCCAGCATTTT
TRBV28	TRBJ2-2	15	TRBD1	-	CASRNLDRVTGELFF	TGTGCCAGCAGGAATCTGGACAGGGTGACCGGGGAGCTGTTTTTT
TRBV4-1	TRBJ1-4	16	TRBD1	-	CASSQVTGGWLEKLFF	TGCGCCAGCAGCCAAGTCACAGGGGGCTGGTTAGAAAAACTGTTTTTT
TRBV28	TRBJ1-5	14	TRBD1	-	CASRYNRGHQPQHF	TGTGCCAGCAGATATAATAGGGGGCATCAGCCCCAGCATTTT
TRBV24-1	TRBJ2-1	14	-	few	CATSDPSQGNEQFF	TGTGCCACCAGTGACCCGTCCCAGGGCAATGAGCAGTTCTTC
TRBV30	TRBJ2-7	15	TRBD1	-	CAWSVLGTGGTEQYF	TGTGCCTGGAGTGTCCTCGGGACAGGGGGTACCGAGCAGTACTTC
TRBV28	TRBJ1-5	15	TRBD1	few	CASRVGDRGIQPQHF	TGTGCCAGCAGAGTGGGGGACAGGGGCATTCAGCCCCAGCATTTT
TRBV7-9	TRBJ1-1	13	-	-	CASSSRQPTEAFF	TGTGCCAGCAGCTCAAGACAGCCCACTGAAGCTTTCTTT
TRBV19	TRBJ1-4	17	-	-	CASSIDLFRVTNEKLFF	TGTGCCAGTAGTATAGATCTATTCCGGGTCACAAATGAAAAACTGTTTTTT